The 23 T cell receptor beta chains in this list originate from one sample, sequenced in a study of identical twins. In TCRdb, the 5' RACE reads were re-called with MiXCR into one record per CDR3 protein. Of some 590,000 distinct CDR3 sequences in the sample, 9.6% are singletons; the top ten hold 3%. The sample was also reused in another study, on yellow fever vaccine responses in identical twins.

Sequenced: PBMCs. All receptors come from a woman under 30 in good health.

This clonotype was detected ten times or more. The J gene is TRBJ2-7, the V gene TRBV20-1; the match to TRBD2 covers 9 bases. CDR3 length equals 16 residues. V trimming: 0 bases; J trimming: 2 bases; junction bases outside the gene matches: 8. Germline V gene sequence: CDR1 DFQATT, CDR2 SNEGSKA (reference sequence). CDR3: CSARDITSGRTYEQYF. In DNA form, the CDR3 reads TGCAGTGCTAGAGATATAACTAGCGGGCGAACCTACGAGCAGTACTTC.

The rearrangement links TRBV6-1 to TRBJ2-7; no clear D. Germline assignment: CDR1 MNHNS and CDR2 SASEGT. Trimming took off 2 bases at V and 4 bases at J, with 9 bases between the two ends. This CDR3 comprises 13 residues. CDR3 region: CASSEKRSYEQYF. DNA of the CDR3: TGTGCCAGCAGTGAAAAGAGGTCGTACGAGCAGTACTTC.

There are a few counts of this clonotype. V is TRBV7-6 and J is TRBJ2-7, with D possibly TRBD2 on 6 matching bases. The germline CDR1 and CDR2 sequences are SGHVS and FNYEAQ. The CDR3 contains 13 residues. Trimming shortened V by 3 bases and J by 6 bases, and 12 bases separated the two germline ends. The DNA for the CDR3 is TGTGCCAGCAGCTTTGGGGCGGGGACCGAGCAGTACTTC. This codes for CASSFGAGTEQYF.

This clonotype came up many times. The chain is built from TRBV6-1 and TRBJ1-4; D might be TRBD1 (5 bases). The germline gives CDR1 MNHNS, CDR2 SASEGT. This CDR3 spans 13 amino acids. Trimming took 7 bases from V and 8 from J, leaving 14 bases between them. The CDR3 loop is CASKLGGKEKLFF. The CDR3 nucleotides are TGTGCCAGCAAACTGGGGGGGAAGGAAAAACTGTTTTTT.

The table lists this clonotype with a few counts. The CDR3 DNA reads as TGTGCCAGCAGCTACCGGGACAGCAATGAAAAACTGTTTTTT. It encodes CASSYRDSNEKLFF. This chain joins TRBV5-6 and TRBJ1-4; TRBD1 matches 7 bases. Germline CDR1 and CDR2: SGHDT and YYEEEE. This CDR3 has 14 residues. V gave up 3 bases and J gave up 5 bases; unmatched junction bases: 4.

The CDR3 DNA sequence: TGTGCCAGCAGTTTTCGGGGGGTGTACTATGGCTACACCTTC. Residues: CASSFRGVYYGYTF. This sequence joins TRBV28 and TRBJ1-2; tentatively, D is TRBD1 (5 bases). The CDR3 is 14 residues long. V gave up 3 bases and J gave up 3 bases, with 11 bases separating them. Per the germline V gene, CDR1 is MDHEN and CDR2 is SYDVKM.

The rearrangement uses TRBV28 and TRBJ2-3; TRBD2 agrees at 9 bases. Germline V gene data show CDR1 as MDHEN and CDR2 as SYDVKM. The CDR3 covers 16 residues. V lost 6 bases and J lost 6; bases outside the gene matches: 13. This CDR3 is CASRGIAGAKGDTQYF. The DNA for the CDR3 is TGTGCCAGCAGGGGGATAGCGGGGGCGAAGGGGGATACGCAGTATTTT.

There are many counts of this clonotype. This rearrangement joins TRBV29-1 to TRBJ1-1, with TRBD1 matching over 8 bases. The ends lost 7 bases at V and 8 bases at J; junction bases unmatched: 9. Per the germline V gene, CDR1 is SQVTM and CDR2 is ANQGSEA. The CDR3 contains 12 residues. The CDR3 coding sequence is TGCAGCGCCCCAAGACCAGGGGGCGAAGCTTTCTTT. As protein: CSAPRPGGEAFF.

This chain links TRBV5-1 with TRBJ2-7; TRBD1 is a possible D gene (5 bases). The CDR3 has 14 residues. The ends were cut back, 1 base at V and 0 bases at J, with 8 bases in the middle. Germline V gene data show CDR1 as SGHRS and CDR2 as YFSETQ. CDR3 coding DNA: TGCGCCAGCAGCTTGTTCCAGGGCTCCTACGAGCAGTACTTC. Amino acid sequence: CASSLFQGSYEQYF.

The rearrangement joins TRBV5-4 to TRBJ2-1, with a tentative D call TRBD1 (5 bases). Between the trimmed V and J ends, which lost 2 bases and 5 bases, there was a span of 14 bases. CDR3 length: 15 residues. Germline V gene data show CDR1 as SGHNT and CDR2 as YYREEE (reference sequence). The CDR3 is CASSLTAGIHNEQFF. Here the CDR3 DNA reads TGTGCCAGCAGCTTAACGGCAGGGATCCACAATGAGCAGTTCTTC.

The rearrangement joins TRBV29-1 to TRBJ2-5; D may be TRBD2 (5 bases). V was trimmed by 2 bases and J by 5 bases, leaving 15 bases between them. Germline-derived CDR1 and CDR2 are SQVTM and ANQGSEA. The CDR3 consists of 14 residues. CDR3 sequence: CSVESPDYGETQYF. In nucleotides, the CDR3 is TGCAGCGTTGAAAGTCCAGACTATGGGGAGACCCAGTACTTC.

This clonotype appeared many times. The chain combines TRBV20-1 with TRBJ2-7; D perhaps matches TRBD1 (5 bases). Germline assignment: CDR1 DFQATT and CDR2 SNEGSKA (reference sequence). V was shortened by 3 bases and J by 2 bases, with 14 bases between the two germline ends. This CDR3 is 14 amino acids long. The CDR3 bases are TGCAGTGCTAGTCGAAGTAGGGGAACCTACGAGCAGTACTTC. The encoded protein is CSASRSRGTYEQYF.

This clonotype turned up a few times. The CDR3 DNA is TGCGCCAGCAGCCCCCCCCTAGCGGGGGGCACAGATACGCAGTATTTT. Protein: CASSPPLAGGTDTQYF. The chain employs TRBV5-1 and TRBJ2-3; 10 bases are a match to TRBD2. In germline, CDR1 is SGHRS, CDR2 YFSETQ. Losses at the gene ends were 4 bases for V and 1 base for J; bases not matched to a gene: 6. The CDR3 has 16 amino acids.

V gene TRBV5-1 combines with J gene TRBJ2-1; D may be TRBD2 (6 bases). V lost 1 base, J lost 2 bases, and 16 bases lay in between. Germline V gene lookup returns CDR1 SGHRS and CDR2 YFSETQ. The CDR3 has 17 residues. CDR3 sequence (DNA): TGCGCCAGCAGCTTGACCCGGACTATTCGGGCCTACAATGAGCAGTTCTTC. It translates to CASSLTRTIRAYNEQFF.

This clonotype was seen many times. The rearrangement uses TRBV12-3 or TRBV12-4 and TRBJ2-1; no reliable D call. The CDR3 is made up of 10 amino acids. V lost 3 bases and J lost 9, with 3 bases in between. CDR3 residues: CASSFGEQFF. As DNA, the CDR3 is TGTGCCAGCAGTTTTGGTGAGCAGTTCTTC.

Of note for this clonotype: At one end the junction does not follow the germline gene, possibly because of a read error. The chain employs TRBV27 and TRBJ1-2; 7 bases are a match to TRBD1. The CDR3 extends over 13 amino acids. Per the germline V gene, CDR1 is MNHEY and CDR2 is SMNVEV (reference sequence). The CDR3 sequence is CASSVSRGDGYTF. CDR3 DNA sequence: TGTGCCAGCAGTGTATCCAGGGGGGATGGCTACACCTTC.

The chain combines TRBV7-2 with TRBJ1-1; possibly TRBD1 for D (6 bases). The length of the CDR3 is 15 residues. Trimming pared 4 bases from V and 4 bases from J, leaving 16 bases between. Germline CDR1 and CDR2: SGHTA and FQGNSA. The CDR3 coding sequence is TGTGCCAGCAGCTCGCGGCAGGGGCTTGGCACTGAAGCTTTCTTT. The encoded protein is CASSSRQGLGTEAFF.

In its sample, this clonotype was seen many times. The V and J genes are TRBV29-1 and TRBJ2-4, with D perhaps TRBD1 (5 bases). Germline V lookup: CDR1 SQVTM, CDR2 ANQGSEA. The germline V and J ends were trimmed by 7 bases and 3 bases, with 10 bases remaining between them. This CDR3 region has 12 residues. CDR3 protein: CSAGIGKNIQYF. CDR3 DNA sequence: TGCAGCGCAGGGATCGGCAAAAACATTCAGTACTTC.

This clonotype was seen more than once but under ten times. This rearrangement joins TRBV2 to TRBJ1-6; 9 bases line up with TRBD1. The CDR3 is 14 residues long. CDR1 is SNHLY and CDR2 is FYNNEI in the germline V gene. V shed 11 bases, J shed 8 bases, and the junction held 10 bases outside the gene matches. CDR3 protein: CAGARDRADSPLHF. The CDR3, as DNA: TGTGCCGGCGCCCGGGACAGGGCCGATTCACCCCTCCACTTT. The full variable domain, with the rest looked up from reference TRBV2 and TRBJ1-6, is EPEVTQTPSHQVTQMGQEVILRCVPISNHLYFYWYRQILGQKVEFLVSFYNNEISEKSEIFDDQFSVERPDGSNFTLKIRSTKLEDSAMYFCAGARDRADSPLHFGNGTRLTVT.

This clonotype has only a few counts. The V and J genes are TRBV29-1 and TRBJ2-5; 12 bases are a match to TRBD2. The V and J ends lost 7 bases and 4 bases, in that order; junction bases with no gene match: 10. Germline CDR1 is SQVTM and CDR2 is ANQGSEA. This CDR3 has 15 residues. Here the CDR3 reads CSANPLAGGGETQYF. CDR3 DNA: TGCAGCGCAAATCCTCTAGCGGGAGGGGGAGAGACCCAGTACTTC.

This clonotype was counted at least ten times. The chain has TRBV10-3 and TRBJ2-3, with 11 bases matching TRBD2. CDR1 is ENHRY and CDR2 is SYGVKD in the germline V gene. V lost 11 bases to trimming and J lost 0 bases; unmatched junction nucleotides: 4. CDR3 length: 14 residues. For the CDR3, the DNA is TGTGCCTCTGGGACTAGCGGAAGCACAGATACGCAGTATTTT. It yields the protein CASGTSGSTDTQYF.

This clonotype was seen ten or more times. The DNA of the CDR3 is TGTGCCAGCAGTTTGGGGGGATACCAAGAGACCCAGTACTTC. Translation gives CASSLGGYQETQYF. This rearrangement joins TRBV28 to TRBJ2-5, with D perhaps TRBD2 (6 bases). CDR3 length: 14 amino acids. Trimming took 3 bases from V and 0 from J, leaving 8 bases between them. Germline assignment: CDR1 MDHEN and CDR2 SYDVKM.

This clonotype has at least ten counts. This chain uses TRBV7-9 with TRBJ1-2; the D is unclear. The germline gives CDR1 SEHNR, CDR2 FQNEAQ (reference sequence). The V and J ends lost 5 bases and 4 bases respectively, with 5 bases between them. CDR3 length: 11 amino acids. CDR3 coding DNA: TGTGCCAGCAGCAGGACCTATGGCTACACCTTC. Amino acid sequence: CASSRTYGYTF.